This TCR beta chain was captured in a study of blood T cells in healthy people across ages. The second PCR ran roughly 6 to 11 cycles with a sample-barcoded 5' primer and J-beta primers. TCRdb independently ran MiXCR on the 5' RACE reads; one entry per CDR3 protein. Among approximately 830,000 distinct CDR3 sequences listed, 55% to 65% were seen once. The V gene's germline CDR1 is SNHLY and CDR2 FYNNEI. Trimming took off 6 bases at V and 8 bases at J, with 17 bases between the two ends. This CDR3 is built from 14 residues. The chain employs TRBV2 and TRBJ2-1; TRBD1 might be the D (5 bases). Material for sequencing was blood. The receptor's source is a man aged 30 to 45 in good health. CDR3 amino acids: CASSGRVRGDEQFF. For the CDR3, the DNA is TGTGCCAGCAGCGGACGCGTTAGGGGCGATGAGCAGTTCTTC.